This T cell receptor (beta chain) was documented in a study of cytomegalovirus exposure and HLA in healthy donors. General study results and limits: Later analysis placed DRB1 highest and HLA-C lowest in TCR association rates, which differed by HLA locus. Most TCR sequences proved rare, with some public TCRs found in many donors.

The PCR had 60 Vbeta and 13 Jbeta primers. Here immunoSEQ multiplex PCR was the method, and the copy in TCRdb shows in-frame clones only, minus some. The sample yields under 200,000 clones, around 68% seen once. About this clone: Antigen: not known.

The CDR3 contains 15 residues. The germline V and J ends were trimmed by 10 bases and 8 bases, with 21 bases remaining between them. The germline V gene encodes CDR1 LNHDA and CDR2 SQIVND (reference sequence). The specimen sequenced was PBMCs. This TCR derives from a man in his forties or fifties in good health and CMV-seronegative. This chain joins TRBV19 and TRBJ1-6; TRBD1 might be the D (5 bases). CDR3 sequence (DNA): TGTGCCACAAGACAGCCAACCCACCAATATTCACCCCTCCACTTT. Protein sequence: CATRQPTHQYSPLHF.